Sequencing of this TCR beta chain was carried out in a study of blood T cell repertoires in COVID-19. Study at large: Whether acute or convalescent, the COVID-19 samples came from the United States, Italy and Spain. Sources were T cells, B-cell-depleted T cells, or PBMCs; the material itself was cDNA or gDNA.

Germline loops: CDR1 MNHEY, CDR2 SVGAGI. The J segment lost 2 bases and the V segment lost 10 bases, leaving 8 bases of the junction unmatched. The CDR3 covers 14 residues. In the source study's methods: Amplification with reference gene primers provided the estimates of nucleated cell counts. Assay: immunoSEQ multiplex PCR; the TCRdb copy retains only in-frame clones and omits some. V and J calls plus clone size are reproduced from that table; the DNA served to infer D and trimming. Of about 82,000 clones in the sample, around 80% were seen once. The sequence came from a man aged 45 to 65 with active or convalescent COVID-19. The genes are TRBV6-5 and TRBJ2-1, with 7 bases fitting TRBD1. The sequencing sample was made of peripheral blood. CDR3: CATTGQRPYNEQFF. CDR3 DNA: TGTGCCACTACGGGACAGCGTCCCTACAATGAGCAGTTCTTC.